This record covers a single T cell receptor beta chain. Relative to the germline gene, one junction end is altered; a read error may explain this. These data come from a study of blood T cells in healthy people across ages. Study context: Researchers report that template switching captured about one barcoded beta molecule per two T cells.

This CDR3 comprises 17 residues. Germline CDR1 and CDR2: SGHRS and YFSETQ. Then a second PCR, running about 7 to 11 cycles, was carried out with a sample-barcoded 5' primer and a J-beta primer mix. A template-switch adaptor that had 12 random nucleotides put a tag on each cDNA molecule. TCRdb itself ran the 5' RACE reads through MiXCR, one entry per CDR3 protein. The profile shows 850,000 to 1,000,000 distinct CDR3 sequences, roughly 50% of them singletons. Healthy Russian Caucasian donors spanned ages roughly 6 to 100 years. Per sample, a minimum of 6 million PBMCs were isolated. The chain recombines TRBV5-1 with TRBJ2-1; possibly TRBD2 for D (6 bases). The TCR was taken from a man aged 25 to 40 in good health. Sequenced: blood. The CDR3 region has the DNA TGCGCCTGCAGCTTGGAGGGCGGGGTTAGCTCCTACAATGAGCAGTTCTTC. Protein: CACSLEGGVSSYNEQFF.